The T cell receptor (beta chain) described here comes from a study of human T cells and chemical hapten exposure. Study summary: Variation in per-sample TCR yields came mainly from small pooled library volume differences.

A single record per CDR3 protein comes from TCRdb applying MiXCR to the RACE reads. Among about 190,000 distinct CDR3 sequences, 24% were seen once, and the ten largest hold roughly 2.4%. This clonotype has more than one count but fewer than ten. Time point described: patch test 3, about 24 weeks after DPC sensitization. Indicated treatment: therapeutic diphenylcyclopropenone sensitization with weekly scalp DPC. CDR3 length equals 15 residues. Germline CDR1 reads MNHEY; CDR2 reads SVGAGI. The germline V and J ends were trimmed by 6 bases and 6 bases, with 17 bases remaining between them. This sequence was found in a woman aged 40 to 55 with alopecia areata. Some clones in this sample may be carry-over from other donors' samples. This sequence joins TRBV6-5 and TRBJ2-2, with D perhaps matching TRBD1 (6 bases). Sequences were derived from whole blood, sampled in connection with sensitization to the hapten diphenylcyclopropenone (DPC). The CDR3 bases are TGTGCCAGCAGCTTGCGAATACAGGGAGCCGGGGAGCTGTTTTTT. As protein: CASSLRIQGAGELFF.